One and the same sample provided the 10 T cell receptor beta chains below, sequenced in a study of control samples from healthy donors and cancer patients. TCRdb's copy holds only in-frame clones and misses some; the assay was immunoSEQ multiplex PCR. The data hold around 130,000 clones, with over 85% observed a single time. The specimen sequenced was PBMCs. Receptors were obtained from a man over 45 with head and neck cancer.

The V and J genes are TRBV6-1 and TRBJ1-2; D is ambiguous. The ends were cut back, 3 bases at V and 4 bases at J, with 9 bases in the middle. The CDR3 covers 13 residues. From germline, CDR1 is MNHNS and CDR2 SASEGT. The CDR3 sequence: CASSDPDLYGYTF. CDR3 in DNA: TGTGCCAGCAGTGATCCCGACCTCTATGGCTACACCTTC.

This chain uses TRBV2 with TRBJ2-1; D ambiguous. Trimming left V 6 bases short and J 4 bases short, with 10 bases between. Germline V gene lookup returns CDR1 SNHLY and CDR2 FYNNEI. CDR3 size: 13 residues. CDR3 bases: TGTGCCAGCAGATTGATACTATACAATGAGCAGTTCTTC. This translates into CASRLILYNEQFF. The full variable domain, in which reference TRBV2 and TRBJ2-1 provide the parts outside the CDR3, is EPEVTQTPSHQVTQMGQEVILRCVPISNHLYFYWYRQILGQKVEFLVSFYNNEISEKSEIFDDQFSVERPDGSNFTLKIRSTKLEDSAMYFCASRLILYNEQFFGPGTRLTVL.

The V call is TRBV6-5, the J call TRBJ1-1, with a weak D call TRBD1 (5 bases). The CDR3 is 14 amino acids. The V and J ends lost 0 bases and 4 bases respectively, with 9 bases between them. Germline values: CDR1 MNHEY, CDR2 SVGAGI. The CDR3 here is CASSYSTVGTEAFF. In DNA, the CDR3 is TGTGCCAGCAGTTACTCGACAGTGGGCACTGAAGCTTTCTTT.

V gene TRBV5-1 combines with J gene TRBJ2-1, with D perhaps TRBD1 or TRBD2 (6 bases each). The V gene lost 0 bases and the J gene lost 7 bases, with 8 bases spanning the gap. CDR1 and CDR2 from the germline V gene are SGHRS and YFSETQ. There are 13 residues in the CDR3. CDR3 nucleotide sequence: TGCGCCAGCAGCTTGGTAGGGGGGAATGAGCAGTTCTTC. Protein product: CASSLVGGNEQFF.

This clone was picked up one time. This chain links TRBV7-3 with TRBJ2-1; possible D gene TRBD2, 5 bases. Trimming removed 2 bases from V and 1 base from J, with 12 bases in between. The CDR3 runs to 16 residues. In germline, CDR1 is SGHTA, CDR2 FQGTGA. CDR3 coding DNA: TGTGCCAGCAGCTTATCCCCGGCGGGTTCCTACAATGAGCAGTTCTTC. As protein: CASSLSPAGSYNEQFF.

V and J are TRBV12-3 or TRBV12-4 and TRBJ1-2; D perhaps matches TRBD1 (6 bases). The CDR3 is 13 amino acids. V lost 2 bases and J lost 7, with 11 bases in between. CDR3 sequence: CASSLRGASGYTF. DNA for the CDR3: TGTGCCAGCAGTTTACGGGGGGCTAGTGGCTACACCTTC.

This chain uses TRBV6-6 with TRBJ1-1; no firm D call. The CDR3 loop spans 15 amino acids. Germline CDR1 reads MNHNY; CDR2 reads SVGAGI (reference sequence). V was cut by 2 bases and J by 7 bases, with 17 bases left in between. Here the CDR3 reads CASSYLPGLRDEAFF. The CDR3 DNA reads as TGTGCCAGCAGTTACCTCCCGGGCCTCCGGGATGAAGCTTTCTTT.

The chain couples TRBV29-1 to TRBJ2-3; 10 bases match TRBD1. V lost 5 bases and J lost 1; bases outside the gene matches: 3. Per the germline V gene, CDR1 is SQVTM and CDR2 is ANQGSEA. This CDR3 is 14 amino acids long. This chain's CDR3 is CSVRQGARTDTQYF. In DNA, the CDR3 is TGCAGCGTTAGACAGGGGGCCCGCACAGATACGCAGTATTTT.

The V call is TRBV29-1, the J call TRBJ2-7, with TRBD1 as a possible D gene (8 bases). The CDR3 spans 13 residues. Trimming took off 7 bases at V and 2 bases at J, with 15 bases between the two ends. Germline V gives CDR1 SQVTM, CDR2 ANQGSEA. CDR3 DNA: TGCAGCGCCAACAGGGGGGGGACCTACGAGCAGTACTTC. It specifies CSANRGGTYEQYF.

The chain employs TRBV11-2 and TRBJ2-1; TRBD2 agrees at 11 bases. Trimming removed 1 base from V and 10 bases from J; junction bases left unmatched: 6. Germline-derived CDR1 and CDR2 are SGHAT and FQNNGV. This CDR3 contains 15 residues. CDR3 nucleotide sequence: TGTGCCAGCAGCTTAGGTAGCGGGAGGGCCGGAGAGCAGTTCTTC. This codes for CASSLGSGRAGEQFF.